This T cell receptor (beta chain) was sequenced during a study of blood T cell repertoires in COVID-19. Study information: Samples of COVID-19 (acute and convalescent) were obtained from the United States, Italy and Spain. The cDNA or gDNA used as material had been derived from T cells, B-cell-depleted T cells, or PBMCs.

As processed by the authors: Using reference gene primer amplification, nucleated cell counts were estimated. Sequencing used immunoSEQ multiplex PCR; TCRdb keeps in-frame clones, though not all of them. V and J calls and clone size come straight from that table; D and trimming were deduced from the DNA. Of around 39,000 clones in the sample, 75% to 85% were seen once. This sequence originates from a woman in her seventies with acute or convalescent COVID-19. Specimen: peripheral blood.

The CDR3 is CASSQEPSFRAEAFF. The CDR3 bases are TGTGCCAGCAGCCAAGAACCCTCCTTCCGGGCTGAAGCTTTCTTT. The chain employs TRBV3-1 (or the pseudogene TRBV3-2) and TRBJ1-1; no clear D. V was trimmed by 0 bases and J by 6 bases, leaving 14 bases between them. Germline loops: CDR1 LGHDT, CDR2 YNNKEL (reference sequence). This CDR3 contains 15 residues.